These T cell receptor beta chains were read from a single sample in a study of long-term antiretroviral therapy in people with HIV. The protocol was immunoSEQ multiplex PCR, while the TCRdb copy is restricted to in-frame clones and leaves out a portion. The sample gives about 11,000 clones, under 85% of which show up once; roughly 20% is in the top ten. The source was unsorted PBMCs, collected at the start of antiretroviral therapy, before treatment. All receptors derive from a man aged 30-40 years with HIV. Each CDR3 is given with its conserved first and last residue. The D gene is left open where the match is weak. Part of the rows lack a size; the others show once, few, many or a class for expanded clones.

size: once; D: .; V: TRBV28; J: TRBJ2-3; CDR3: CASAQGGGSTDTQYF; DNA: TGTGCCAGCGCTCAGGGGGGCGGGTCCACAGATACGCAGTATTTT
size: .; D: TRBD1; V: TRBV27; J: TRBJ1-5; CDR3: CAAGGYSNQPQHF; DNA: TGTGCCGCAGGGGGGTATAGCAATCAGCCCCAGCATTTT
size: .; D: .; V: TRBV18; J: TRBJ2-7; CDR3: CASSPLPPGQRVEQYF; DNA: TGTGCCAGCTCACCACTTCCACCGGGACAGCGGGTCGAGCAGTACTTC
size: .; D: TRBD1; V: TRBV6-5; J: TRBJ2-4; CDR3: CASSYSGTGENIQYF; DNA: TGTGCCAGCAGTTACTCCGGGACAGGGGAAAACATTCAGTACTTC
size: .; D: .; V: TRBV6-4; J: TRBJ2-2; CDR3: CASSDSDSNTGELFF; DNA: TGTGCCAGCAGTGACTCGGACTCCAACACCGGGGAGCTGTTTTTT
size: .; D: .; V: TRBV19; J: TRBJ1-5; CDR3: CASSIVDDQPQHF; DNA: TGTGCCAGTAGTATAGTAGACGACCAGCCCCAGCATTTT
size: .; D: .; V: TRBV4-2; J: TRBJ2-7; CDR3: CASSQDRGTHTYEQYF; DNA: TGTGCCAGCAGCCAAGATCGGGGGACGCATACCTACGAGCAGTACTTC
size: .; D: .; V: TRBV27; J: TRBJ1-1; CDR3: CASSPREGRITEAFF; DNA: TGTGCCAGCAGTCCCCGGGAAGGAAGGATAACTGAAGCTTTCTTT
size: .; D: .; V: TRBV18; J: TRBJ2-2; CDR3: CASSPSNTGELFF; DNA: TGTGCCAGCTCACCATCGAACACCGGGGAGCTGTTTTTT
size: .; D: .; V: TRBV27; J: TRBJ1-5; CDR3: CASRFANQPQHF; DNA: TGTGCCAGCAGGTTCGCCAATCAGCCCCAGCATTTT